A single sample gave rise to the 10 T cell receptor beta chains below, sequenced in a study of blood T cells in healthy people across ages. Primers used in a second PCR of roughly 6 to 11 cycles were a sample-barcoded 5' primer and a J-beta primer mix. TCRdb reprocessed the 5' RACE reads via MiXCR and lists one record per CDR3 protein. The table records 1.5 million to 1.9 million distinct CDR3 sequences, 40% to 45% of them present only once. Sequenced sample: blood. These receptors were obtained from a woman aged 18-29 years in good health.

This clonotype was recorded a few times. The chain uses TRBV7-2 and TRBJ2-3, with 8 bases fitting TRBD2. With V trimmed by 1 base and J by 1 base, 7 bases remained unmatched. The germline CDR1 and CDR2 sequences are SGHTA and FQGNSA. The CDR3 sequence is 17 residues long. CDR3 sequence reads: CASSLGGGGPRTDTQYF. The CDR3 coding sequence is TGTGCCAGCAGCTTAGGGGGCGGGGGGCCACGCACAGATACGCAGTATTTT.

This clonotype was found many times. The chain links TRBV20-1 to TRBJ1-5; 9 bases agree with TRBD1. The length of the CDR3 is 14 residues. The germline V gene has CDR1 DFQATT and CDR2 SNEGSKA (reference sequence). V was clipped by 5 bases and J by 2 bases; unmatched bases: 4. CDR3 sequence reads: CSARDRVGNQPQHF. For the CDR3, the DNA is TGCAGTGCTCGGGACAGGGTTGGCAATCAGCCCCAGCATTTT.

The CDR3 coding sequence is TGTGCCAGCAGCCTAAAATGGCAGGGAGGGGAGAATGGCTACACCTTC. Its translation is CASSLKWQGGENGYTF. The chain uses TRBV16 and TRBJ1-2; weak D call: TRBD1 (5 bases). The V gene's germline CDR1 is KGHSY and CDR2 FQNENV. V was trimmed by 4 bases and J by 6 bases, leaving 21 bases between them. The CDR3 length is 16 residues.

This chain uses TRBV20-1 with TRBJ2-7; possible D gene TRBD1, 6 bases. The CDR3 covers 12 residues. Germline V gene data show CDR1 as DFQATT and CDR2 as SNEGSKA (reference sequence). V was pared by 7 bases and J by 3 bases, with 13 bases between. The CDR3 region is CSVDSLGYEQYF. DNA for the CDR3: TGCAGTGTGGACAGCTTGGGCTACGAGCAGTACTTC.

In its sample, this clonotype was seen a few times. The chain links TRBV7-6 to TRBJ2-2; D is undetermined. Deletions cut 5 bases from V and 9 bases from J, with 19 bases between. This CDR3 has 15 residues. Germline values: CDR1 SGHVS, CDR2 FNYEAQ. CDR3 sequence reads: CASSSRSSWLRELFF. CDR3 bases: TGTGCCAGCAGCAGTAGGTCTAGTTGGTTACGGGAGCTGTTTTTT.

This rearrangement joins TRBV5-1 to TRBJ2-7; possibly TRBD2 for D (6 bases). Germline values: CDR1 SGHRS, CDR2 YFSETQ. The V end lost 1 base, the J end lost 0 bases, and 11 bases lay between the germline ends. CDR3 length equals 15 residues. The CDR3 is CASSLFAGTSYEQYF. The CDR3 region has the DNA TGCGCCAGCAGCTTGTTTGCGGGGACCTCCTACGAGCAGTACTTC.

This clonotype was seen a handful of times. The genes are TRBV9 and TRBJ2-5; D is unclear. Germline V gene sequence: CDR1 SGDLS, CDR2 YYNGEE. This CDR3 spans 12 amino acids. The germline V and J ends were trimmed by 3 bases and 5 bases, with 8 bases remaining between them. CDR3 sequence: CASSETSETQYF. The CDR3 DNA is TGTGCCAGCAGCGAGACTTCGGAGACCCAGTACTTC.

The J gene is TRBJ2-5, the V gene TRBV20-1, with D maybe TRBD2 (6 bases). The CDR3 extends over 14 amino acids. Trimming cost V 3 bases and J 1 base, with 12 bases left between them. Looked up from germline, CDR1 is DFQATT and CDR2 is SNEGSKA (reference sequence). CDR3 residues: CSASPGLIQETQYF. As DNA, the CDR3 is TGCAGTGCTAGTCCTGGACTAATCCAAGAGACCCAGTACTTC.

V is TRBV20-1 and J is TRBJ2-5, with 9 bases that match TRBD2. J was trimmed by 11 bases and V by 3 bases; bases with no gene match: 13. This CDR3 comprises 14 residues. Germline V gene data show CDR1 as DFQATT and CDR2 as SNEGSKA (reference sequence). CDR3 region: CSASRAGGLNEQYF. CDR3 DNA: TGCAGTGCTAGTCGAGCGGGAGGTCTCAATGAGCAGTACTTC.

The genes are TRBV28 and TRBJ1-2, with TRBD1 identical over 12 bases. The germline V gene encodes CDR1 MDHEN and CDR2 SYDVKM. Trimming took 7 bases from V and 8 from J; bases not matched to a gene: 14. The CDR3 totals 16 residues. Here the CDR3 reads CASTSTGTGGRGGYTF. The CDR3 bases are TGTGCCAGCACCTCGACCGGGACAGGGGGCCGAGGAGGCTACACCTTC.